This TCR beta chain was sequenced in a study of blood T cells in healthy people across ages. Study-level findings and limits: Roughly linear age-related decline in beta diversity appeared, significant by age approximately 41. More naive CD4+ cells and higher diversity were found in long-lived than in aged donors. PBMCs were not sorted, which prevented a conclusive comparison of naive versus antigen-experienced cells.

For this clonotype: Its target is not known.

V shed 4 bases, J shed 2 bases, and the junction held 21 bases outside the gene matches. CDR3 length equals 20 residues. Per the germline V gene, CDR1 is DFQATT and CDR2 is SNEGSKA (reference sequence). PCR was performed a second time for about 6 to 11 cycles using a sample-barcoded 5' primer and a J-beta primer mix. A template-switch adaptor containing 12 random nucleotides labeled each cDNA molecule. TCRdb called the 5' RACE reads again in MiXCR, with one record for every CDR3 protein. The table includes approximately 1.5 million distinct CDR3 sequences, roughly 43% detected once. The chain has TRBV20-1 and TRBJ2-3, with 10 bases lining up with TRBD2. This clonotype was obtained from a woman aged 18-29 years in good health. The sequencing input was blood. The CDR3 nucleotides are TGCAGTGCTATAGTGGGGGTCTCTAGCGGGAGCCGTACCACCACAGATACGCAGTATTTT. Its translation: CSAIVGVSSGSRTTTDTQYF.